A selection of T cell receptor beta chains follows, all from one sample in a study of T-cell reconstitution after alpha-beta-depleted transplantation in children. In TCRdb, the PCR reads were re-called with MiXCR into one record per CDR3 protein. The sample has 450,000 to 550,000 distinct CDR3 sequences; over 9.5% are singletons. The input for sequencing was PBMCs, mostly from graft donor cells, taken 180 days after TCRalphabeta/CD19-depleted stem cell transplant. These receptors originate from a female patient aged 2-9 years who had a stem cell transplant for aplastic anemia, so the T cells may come from the graft donor. Each CDR3 is given with its conserved first and last residue. D genes are given only for firm matches. Size tells how often a clone was seen (once, few, many) or the class of an expanded clone, and some rows leave it out.

CDR3 DNA	CDR3 protein	V gene	J gene	clone size	D gene
TGTGCCAGCAGCCTCGATCGTAGGGCCCATGAGCAGTTCTTC	CASSLDRRAHEQFF	TRBV7-8	TRBJ2-1	.	.
TGTGCCAGCAGTCGGGACACCTCAACTAATGAAAAACTGTTTTTT	CASSRDTSTNEKLFF	TRBV2	TRBJ1-4	.	.
TGTGCCAGCAGCTTAACGGAAGACATCGGGGGCACCGGGGAGCTGTTTTTT	CASSLTEDIGGTGELFF	TRBV7-3	TRBJ2-2	.	.
TGTGCCACCAGTGACCCCGACTCAATCGGCACAGATACGCAGTATTTT	CATSDPDSIGTDTQYF	TRBV24-1	TRBJ2-3	.	.
TGTGCCAGCAGGGAAGACAGGGGCTCCTACAATGAGCAGTTCTTC	CASREDRGSYNEQFF	TRBV6-1	TRBJ2-1	few	TRBD1
TGTGCCAGCAGTTCCCGGACGGATTCCACAGATACGCAGTATTTT	CASSSRTDSTDTQYF	TRBV12-3/TRBV12-4	TRBJ2-3	few	.
TGTGCCAGCTCACCGCTATCACTACCCCGAAGCTCCTACAATGAGCAGTTCTTC	CASSPLSLPRSSYNEQFF	TRBV18	TRBJ2-1	few	.
TGCAGTGCTACTCTCTTCGGACTAGCGGGAGTATCGGATACGCAGTATTTT	CSATLFGLAGVSDTQYF	TRBV20-1	TRBJ2-3	many	TRBD2
TGCGCCAGCCTTAACAGGGCAAACACCGGGGAGCTGTTTTTT	CASLNRANTGELFF	TRBV5-1	TRBJ2-2	many	.
TGCAGTCCCCGGGACAGGAGAATCCCTGGCTATGGCTACACCTTC	CSPRDRRIPGYGYTF	TRBV20-1	TRBJ1-2	.	TRBD1
TGTGCCAGCAGCTTGGGAGGGAGTTCGAACACCGGGGAGCTGTTTTTT	CASSLGGSSNTGELFF	TRBV5-5	TRBJ2-2	.	.
TGCAGTGCTAGACCGGACAGGGATGGGGGCTACACCTTC	CSARPDRDGGYTF	TRBV20-1	TRBJ1-2	few	TRBD1
TGTGCCATCAGTGCAGACAGGAAGGTTGCTGGCTACACCTTC	CAISADRKVAGYTF	TRBV10-3	TRBJ1-2	.	.
TGTGCCAGCTCACCACCGGGTGATTCGCGAAACAATGAGCAGTTCTTC	CASSPPGDSRNNEQFF	TRBV18	TRBJ2-1	.	.
TGCGCCAGCAGCCAAGAATTGAGGGCCGCTAACTATGGCTACACCTTC	CASSQELRAANYGYTF	TRBV4-1	TRBJ1-2	.	.
TGTGCCAGCAGTGCTAGCGGCAATGAGCAGTTCTTC	CASSASGNEQFF	TRBV12-3/TRBV12-4	TRBJ2-1	many	TRBD2
TGTGCCAGCTCACCACCTCGCGGGGTGTCGGGAGGGCCCCACAATGAGCAGTTCTTC	CASSPPRGVSGGPHNEQFF	TRBV18	TRBJ2-1	.	TRBD2
TGTGCCAGCATCCCTGGACCGCTTCAGGACGAGCAGTACTTC	CASIPGPLQDEQYF	TRBV6-5	TRBJ2-7	.	.
TGTGCCAGCAGCTTAGGGGCAGGGGGCAAGACCCAGTACTTC	CASSLGAGGKTQYF	TRBV11-2	TRBJ2-5	few	TRBD1
TGCAGCGTTGAAGATCATGGCTACACCTTC	CSVEDHGYTF	TRBV29-1	TRBJ1-2	.	.
TGCAGTGCGCCTCTCGGACTAGCGGGAGGGTACGAGCAGTACTTC	CSAPLGLAGGYEQYF	TRBV20-1	TRBJ2-7	.	TRBD2
TGTGCCAGCCTACAGGGGGCGCGTGGAAACACCATATATTTT	CASLQGARGNTIYF	TRBV12-3/TRBV12-4	TRBJ1-3	many	TRBD1
TGCAGCGTCCGAAGCTCTGGGGCCAACGTCCTGACTTTC	CSVRSSGANVLTF	TRBV29-1	TRBJ2-6	many	.
TGTGCCAGCAGCCCCCCGGCGCTGACAGGGCATTTT	CASSPPALTGHF	TRBV7-8	TRBJ2-3	few	TRBD1
TGTGCCAGCAGCCCGCAATACGGGAGCCTCTATGGCTACACCTTC	CASSPQYGSLYGYTF	TRBV7-3	TRBJ1-2	few	.
TGTGCCAGCAGTTTTTCCGTGGGGAAGGGCAACTATGGCTACACCTTC	CASSFSVGKGNYGYTF	TRBV28	TRBJ1-2	.	.
TGCAGTGCCAAAGAGGGGAGCGGGAGCATATGGAACATTCAGTACTTC	CSAKEGSGSIWNIQYF	TRBV20-1	TRBJ2-4	.	TRBD2
TGTGCCTGGAGTGGGGCCGGCCAAGAGACCCAGTACTTC	CAWSGAGQETQYF	TRBV30	TRBJ2-5	few	.
TGTGCCAGCAGTCGCCAGGCCAGGACTAGGCTGTTCTTC	CASSRQARTRLFF	TRBV6-2/TRBV6-3	TRBJ2-1	few	TRBD2
TGTGCCACCCAGACAGGGAGAACCTACGAGCAGTACTTC	CATQTGRTYEQYF	TRBV10-3	TRBJ2-7	many	TRBD1
TGTGCCAGCAGTGACGGACTAGCGAACTACAATGAGCAGTTCTTC	CASSDGLANYNEQFF	TRBV9	TRBJ2-1	few	TRBD2
TGTGCCATCAGTGAAACGAGGGCCAAAAACATTCAGTACTTC	CAISETRAKNIQYF	TRBV10-3	TRBJ2-4	few	.
TGCAGTGCTAGAAAGCCAGGGATGAACTATGGCTACACCTTC	CSARKPGMNYGYTF	TRBV20-1	TRBJ1-2	few	.
TGTGCCAGCTTCCGAAGGGGGGACAGAGCCTACGAGCAGTACTTC	CASFRRGDRAYEQYF	TRBV18	TRBJ2-7	few	.
TGCAGTGCTAATTTCCGGGACAGGGGGCTGAATGAGCAGTTCTTC	CSANFRDRGLNEQFF	TRBV20-1	TRBJ2-1	many	TRBD1
TGTGCCAGCAGCCCCAGAAGTCCGAGCACAGATACGCAGTATTTT	CASSPRSPSTDTQYF	TRBV7-6	TRBJ2-3	.	.
TGCAGTGCCAGTGAAGCTAGCAGACCCCACGAGCAGTTCTTC	CSASEASRPHEQFF	TRBV20-1	TRBJ2-1	.	.
TGTGCCAGCAGTTACGGGCGGGCTGAAAAACTGTTTTTT	CASSYGRAEKLFF	TRBV6-5	TRBJ1-4	few	.
TGTGCCAGCAGCTTGACCCAATTACAGGGGAACGCGTTCTTC	CASSLTQLQGNAFF	TRBV7-9	TRBJ2-1	.	TRBD1
TGTGCCAGCAGATTACTCGAAGTGGAGACCCAGTACTTC	CASRLLEVETQYF	TRBV6-2/TRBV6-3	TRBJ2-5	many	.
TGTGCCAGCAGTTTACTTCCGAGGGAGCAGTACTTC	CASSLLPREQYF	TRBV12-3/TRBV12-4	TRBJ2-7	.	.
TGTGCCAGCAGACCTGGACAGGGGGTGGGCGAGCAGTACTTC	CASRPGQGVGEQYF	TRBV5-6	TRBJ2-7	.	TRBD1
TGTGCCAGCAGCATAGGGACTAGCGGGAGCTACAATGAGCAGTTCTTC	CASSIGTSGSYNEQFF	TRBV28	TRBJ2-1	few	TRBD2
TGCAGCGTGCCGAGGGACAGCCTCTATGGCTACACCTTC	CSVPRDSLYGYTF	TRBV29-1	TRBJ1-2	many	TRBD1